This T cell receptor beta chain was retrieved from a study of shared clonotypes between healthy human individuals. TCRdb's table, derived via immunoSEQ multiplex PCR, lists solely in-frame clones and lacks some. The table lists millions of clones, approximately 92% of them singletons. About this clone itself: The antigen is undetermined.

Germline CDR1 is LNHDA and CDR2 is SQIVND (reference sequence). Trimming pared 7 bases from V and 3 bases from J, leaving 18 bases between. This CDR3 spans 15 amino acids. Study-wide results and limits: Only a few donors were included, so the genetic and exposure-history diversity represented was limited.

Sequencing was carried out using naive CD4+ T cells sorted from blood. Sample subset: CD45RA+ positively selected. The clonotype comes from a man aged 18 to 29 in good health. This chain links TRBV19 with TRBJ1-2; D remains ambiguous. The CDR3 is CASMRRGRRYYGYTF. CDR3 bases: TGTGCCAGTATGAGGAGAGGGAGGAGGTACTATGGCTACACCTTC.